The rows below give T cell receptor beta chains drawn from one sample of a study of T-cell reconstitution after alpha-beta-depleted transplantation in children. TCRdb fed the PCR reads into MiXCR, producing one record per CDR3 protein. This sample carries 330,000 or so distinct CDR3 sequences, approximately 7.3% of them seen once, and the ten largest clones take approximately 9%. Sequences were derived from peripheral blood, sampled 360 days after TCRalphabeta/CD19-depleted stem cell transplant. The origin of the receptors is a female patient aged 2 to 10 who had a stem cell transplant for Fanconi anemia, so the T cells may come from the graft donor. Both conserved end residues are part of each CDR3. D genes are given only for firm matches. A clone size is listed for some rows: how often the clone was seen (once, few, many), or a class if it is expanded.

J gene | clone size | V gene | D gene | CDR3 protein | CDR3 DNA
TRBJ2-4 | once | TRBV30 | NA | CAWSVTTKNIQYF | TGTGCCTGGAGTGTCACGACCAAAAACATTCAGTACTTC
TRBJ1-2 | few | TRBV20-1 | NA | CSASRIQYYGYTF | TGCAGTGCTAGTCGGATCCAGTACTATGGCTACACCTTC
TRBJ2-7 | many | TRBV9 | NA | CASSVAQGSEQYF | TGTGCCAGCAGCGTAGCCCAGGGTAGCGAGCAGTACTTC
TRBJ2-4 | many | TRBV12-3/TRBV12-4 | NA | CASTPTGFGNIQYF | TGTGCCAGCACCCCGACAGGTTTCGGAAACATTCAGTACTTC
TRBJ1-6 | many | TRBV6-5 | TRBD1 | CASTRGDSPLHF | TGTGCCAGCACCAGGGGGGATTCACCCCTCCACTTT
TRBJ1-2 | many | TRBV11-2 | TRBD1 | CASSLGQPYGYTF | TGTGCCAGCAGCTTGGGACAGCCCTATGGCTACACCTTC
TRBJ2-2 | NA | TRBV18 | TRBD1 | CASSLRPSQGANTGELFF | TGTGCCAGCTCACTCCGGCCTTCCCAGGGGGCAAACACCGGGGAGCTGTTTTTT
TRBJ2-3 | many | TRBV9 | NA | CASSVRSITDTQYF | TGTGCCAGCAGCGTAAGGAGTATCACAGATACGCAGTATTTT
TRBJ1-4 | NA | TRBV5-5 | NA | CASSLVAHEKLLF | TGTGCCAGCAGCTTGGTGGCGCATGAAAAACTGTTATTT
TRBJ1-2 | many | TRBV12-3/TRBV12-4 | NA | CASQRDTFLYGYTF | TGTGCCAGCCAGAGGGACACTTTCTTATATGGCTACACCTTC
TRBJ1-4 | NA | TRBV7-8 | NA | CASSPRRMEDEKLFF | TGTGCCAGCAGCCCTCGCAGGATGGAAGATGAAAAACTGTTTTTT
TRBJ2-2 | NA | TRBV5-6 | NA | CASSLSLGSTGELFF | TGTGCCAGCAGCTTATCACTAGGGAGCACCGGGGAGCTGTTTTTT
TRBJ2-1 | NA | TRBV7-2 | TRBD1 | CASRPDRTGYNEQFF | TGTGCCAGCAGACCCGACCGGACAGGTTACAATGAGCAGTTCTTC
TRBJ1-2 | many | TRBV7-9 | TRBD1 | CASSSGTGGYGYTF | TGTGCCAGCAGCTCCGGGACAGGGGGTTATGGCTACACCTTC
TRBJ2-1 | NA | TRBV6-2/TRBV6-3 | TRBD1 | CASSYGTGSFNEQFF | TGTGCCAGCAGTTACGGGACAGGGTCTTTCAATGAGCAGTTCTTC
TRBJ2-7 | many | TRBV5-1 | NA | CASGSYRDSGEQYF | TGCGCCAGCGGTAGCTACAGGGACTCGGGCGAGCAGTACTTC
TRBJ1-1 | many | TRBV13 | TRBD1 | CASSSGGPPEAFF | TGTGCCAGCAGCTCAGGGGGCCCGCCTGAAGCTTTCTTT
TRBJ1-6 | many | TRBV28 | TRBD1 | CASSSGGRSPLHF | TGTGCCAGCAGTTCAGGGGGCAGGTCACCCCTCCACTTT
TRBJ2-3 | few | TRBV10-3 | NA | CAISESGRNNTDTQYF | TGTGCCATCAGTGAGTCGGGCAGAAACAACACAGATACGCAGTATTTT
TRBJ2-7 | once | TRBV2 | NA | CASKGRGFNSYEQYF | TGTGCCAGCAAAGGTCGCGGTTTTAACTCATACGAGCAGTACTTC
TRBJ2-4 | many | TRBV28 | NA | CASSLAGRPLAKNIQYF | TGTGCCAGCAGTTTAGCGGGGAGACCCCTAGCCAAAAACATTCAGTACTTC
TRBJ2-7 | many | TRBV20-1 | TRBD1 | CSARDRDREFYEQYF | TGCAGTGCTAGAGATCGGGACAGGGAATTCTACGAGCAGTACTTC
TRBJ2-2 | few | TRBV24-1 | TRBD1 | CATSDLMSGQGRAGELFF | TGTGCCACCAGTGATTTAATGTCGGGACAGGGACGCGCCGGGGAGCTGTTTTTT
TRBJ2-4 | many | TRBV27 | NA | CASSSENRGLAKNIQYF | TGTGCCAGCAGTTCCGAAAACAGGGGACTAGCCAAAAACATTCAGTACTTC
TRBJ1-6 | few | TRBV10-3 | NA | CAISDIGQLNSPLHF | TGTGCCATCAGTGATATTGGACAGCTAAATTCACCCCTCCACTTT
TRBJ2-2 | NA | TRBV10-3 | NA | CAISESGGANTGELFF | TGTGCCATCAGTGAGTCTGGTGGGGCGAACACCGGGGAGCTGTTTTTT
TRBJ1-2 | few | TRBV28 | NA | CASSISPGGSIYGYTF | TGTGCCAGCAGTATTAGTCCCGGGGGCTCAATCTATGGCTACACCTTC
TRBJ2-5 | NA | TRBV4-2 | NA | CASSQNGGGGETQYF | TGTGCCAGCAGCCAGAACGGGGGAGGGGGGGAGACCCAGTACTTC
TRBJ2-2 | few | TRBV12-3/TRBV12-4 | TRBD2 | CASSLVRGGYSGELFF | TGTGCCAGCAGTTTGGTGCGGGGGGGATATTCCGGGGAGCTGTTTTTT
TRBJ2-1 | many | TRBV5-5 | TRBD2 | CASSLYPAGFEEQFF | TGTGCCAGCAGCTTGTATCCAGCGGGGTTTGAAGAGCAGTTCTTC
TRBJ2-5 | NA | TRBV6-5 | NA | CASSYDAGRETQYF | TGTGCCAGCAGTTACGATGCGGGGAGAGAGACCCAGTACTTC
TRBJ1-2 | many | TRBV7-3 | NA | CASSLGPDHEEGYTF | TGTGCCAGCAGCTTAGGCCCGGACCACGAGGAGGGCTACACCTTC
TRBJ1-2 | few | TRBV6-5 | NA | CASSYSGGRSGYTF | TGTGCCAGCAGTTACTCAGGGGGGCGTTCTGGCTACACCTTC
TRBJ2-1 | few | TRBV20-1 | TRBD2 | CSARSLAGGPLNEQFF | TGCAGTGCTAGAAGTCTAGCGGGGGGGCCACTCAATGAGCAGTTCTTC
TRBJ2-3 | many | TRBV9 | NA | CASSVDVDTQYF | TGTGCCAGCAGCGTAGATGTAGATACGCAGTATTTT
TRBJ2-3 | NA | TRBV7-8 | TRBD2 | CASSPRRLAGADTQYF | TGTGCCAGCAGCCCCAGAAGACTAGCGGGGGCTGATACGCAGTATTTT
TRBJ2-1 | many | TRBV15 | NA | CATTSGRTYNEQFF | TGTGCCACCACCTCGGGACGGACCTACAATGAGCAGTTCTTC
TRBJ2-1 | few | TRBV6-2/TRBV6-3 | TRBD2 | CASSYSSGAVYNEQFF | TGTGCCAGCAGTTACTCTAGCGGGGCCGTATACAATGAGCAGTTCTTC
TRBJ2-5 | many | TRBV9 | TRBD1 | CASSVAGQGMQETQYF | TGTGCCAGCAGCGTAGCCGGACAGGGCATGCAAGAGACCCAGTACTTC
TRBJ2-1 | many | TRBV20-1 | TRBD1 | CSARARRQGVAYNEQFF | TGCAGTGCTAGAGCCCGAAGACAGGGGGTGGCCTACAATGAGCAGTTCTTC
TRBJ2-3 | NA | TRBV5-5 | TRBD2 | CASSLGLEAGGPDTQYF | TGTGCCAGCAGCTTGGGTTTGGAAGCGGGGGGGCCGGATACGCAGTATTTT
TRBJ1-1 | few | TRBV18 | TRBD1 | CASSRDSTDTEAFF | TGTGCCAGCTCAAGGGACAGTACGGACACTGAAGCTTTCTTT